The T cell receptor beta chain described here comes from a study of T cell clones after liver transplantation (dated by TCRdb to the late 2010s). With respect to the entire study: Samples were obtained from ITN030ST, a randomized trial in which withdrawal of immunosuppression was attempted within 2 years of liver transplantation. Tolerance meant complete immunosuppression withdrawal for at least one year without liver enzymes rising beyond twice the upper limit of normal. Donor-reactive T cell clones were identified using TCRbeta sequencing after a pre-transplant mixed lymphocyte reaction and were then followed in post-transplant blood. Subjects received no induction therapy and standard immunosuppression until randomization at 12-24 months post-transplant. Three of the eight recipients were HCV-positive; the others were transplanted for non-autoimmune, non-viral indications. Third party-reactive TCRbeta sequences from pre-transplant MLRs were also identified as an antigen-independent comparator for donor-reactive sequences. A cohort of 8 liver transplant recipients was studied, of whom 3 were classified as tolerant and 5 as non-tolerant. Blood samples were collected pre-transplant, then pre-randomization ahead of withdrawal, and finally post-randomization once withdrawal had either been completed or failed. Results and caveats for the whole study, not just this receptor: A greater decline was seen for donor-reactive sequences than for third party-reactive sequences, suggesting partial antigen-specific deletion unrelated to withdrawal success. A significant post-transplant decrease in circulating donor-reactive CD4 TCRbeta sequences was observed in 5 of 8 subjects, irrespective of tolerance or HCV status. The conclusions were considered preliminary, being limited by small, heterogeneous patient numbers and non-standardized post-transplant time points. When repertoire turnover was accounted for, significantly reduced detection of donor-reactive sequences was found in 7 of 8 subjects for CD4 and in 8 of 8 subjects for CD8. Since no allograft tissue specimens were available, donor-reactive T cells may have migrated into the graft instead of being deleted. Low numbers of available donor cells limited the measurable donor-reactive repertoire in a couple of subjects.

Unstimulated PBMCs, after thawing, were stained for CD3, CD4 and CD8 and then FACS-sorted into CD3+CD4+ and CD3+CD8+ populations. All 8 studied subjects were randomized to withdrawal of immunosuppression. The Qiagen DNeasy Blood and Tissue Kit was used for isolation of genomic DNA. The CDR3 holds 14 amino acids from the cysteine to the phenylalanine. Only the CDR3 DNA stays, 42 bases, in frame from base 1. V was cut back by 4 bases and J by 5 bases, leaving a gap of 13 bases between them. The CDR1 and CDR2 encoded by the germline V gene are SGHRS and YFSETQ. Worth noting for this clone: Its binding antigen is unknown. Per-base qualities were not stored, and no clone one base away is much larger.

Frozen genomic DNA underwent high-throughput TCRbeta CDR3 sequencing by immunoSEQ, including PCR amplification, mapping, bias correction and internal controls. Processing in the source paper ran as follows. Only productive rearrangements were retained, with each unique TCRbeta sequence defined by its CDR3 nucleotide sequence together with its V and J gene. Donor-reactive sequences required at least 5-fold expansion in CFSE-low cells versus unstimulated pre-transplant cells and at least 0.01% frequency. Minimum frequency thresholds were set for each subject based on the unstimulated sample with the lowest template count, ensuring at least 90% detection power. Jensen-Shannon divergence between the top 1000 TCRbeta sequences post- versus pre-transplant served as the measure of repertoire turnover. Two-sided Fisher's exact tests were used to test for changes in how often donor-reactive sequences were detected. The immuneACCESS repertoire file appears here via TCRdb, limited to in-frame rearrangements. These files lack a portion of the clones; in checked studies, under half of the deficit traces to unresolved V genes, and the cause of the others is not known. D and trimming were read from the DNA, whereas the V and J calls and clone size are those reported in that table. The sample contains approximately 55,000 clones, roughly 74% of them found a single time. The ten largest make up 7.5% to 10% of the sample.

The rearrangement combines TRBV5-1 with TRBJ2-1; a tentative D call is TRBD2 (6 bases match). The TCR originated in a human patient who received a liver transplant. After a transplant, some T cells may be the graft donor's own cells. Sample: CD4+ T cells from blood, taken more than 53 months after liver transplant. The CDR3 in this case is CASSPGTLNNEQFF. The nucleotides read TGCGCCAGCAGCCCGGGGACTCTCAACAATGAGCAGTTCTTC.